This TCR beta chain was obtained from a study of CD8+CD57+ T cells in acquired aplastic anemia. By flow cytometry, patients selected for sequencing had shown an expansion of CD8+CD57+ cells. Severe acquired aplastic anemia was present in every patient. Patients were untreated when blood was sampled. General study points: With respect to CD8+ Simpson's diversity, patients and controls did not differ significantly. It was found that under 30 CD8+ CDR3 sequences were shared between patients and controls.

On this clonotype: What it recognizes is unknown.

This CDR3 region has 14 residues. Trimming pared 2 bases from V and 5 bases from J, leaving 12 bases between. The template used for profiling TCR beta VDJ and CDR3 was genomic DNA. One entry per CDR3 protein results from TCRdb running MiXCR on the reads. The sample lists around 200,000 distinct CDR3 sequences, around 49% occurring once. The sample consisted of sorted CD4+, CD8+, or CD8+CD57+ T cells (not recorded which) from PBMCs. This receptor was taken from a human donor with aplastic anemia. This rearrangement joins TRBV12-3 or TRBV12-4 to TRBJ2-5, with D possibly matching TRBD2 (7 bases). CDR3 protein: CASSLSGDNETQYF. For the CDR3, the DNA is TGTGCCAGCAGTTTAAGCGGGGACAACGAGACCCAGTACTTC.